The rows below give T cell receptor beta chains drawn from one sample of a study of control samples from healthy donors and cancer patients. The protocol was immunoSEQ multiplex PCR, while the TCRdb copy is restricted to in-frame clones and leaves out a portion. The sample comprises about 120,000 clones, around 92% of which are singletons, and 2.1% rests with the top ten. The source material was blood. These TCRs come from a woman aged 45-59 years in good health. Each CDR3 is given with its conserved first and last residue. Fields, in order: V gene, D gene, J gene, clone size, CDR3 protein, CDR3 DNA. D genes are given only for firm matches. Only some rows state a clone size, as once, few, many or a class for expanded clones.

>TRBV7-9|.|TRBJ2-4|.
CASSLGVRAKNIQYF
TGTGCCAGCAGCTTAGGGGTGAGAGCCAAAAACATTCAGTACTTC
>TRBV29-1|TRBD1|TRBJ1-1|.
CSVDRGGVTEAFF
TGCAGCGTCGACAGGGGGGGGGTCACTGAAGCTTTCTTT
>TRBV19|.|TRBJ1-1|.
CASSLQWAPLSEAFF
TGTGCCAGTAGTCTACAATGGGCACCGTTGTCTGAAGCTTTCTTT
>TRBV27|.|TRBJ1-4|once
CASGRGGYIEKLFF
TGTGCCAGCGGAAGGGGGGGGTATATAGAAAAACTGTTTTTT
>TRBV10-2|TRBD1|TRBJ1-5|.
CASSWDRLNQPQHF
TGCGCCAGCAGTTGGGACAGACTCAATCAGCCCCAGCATTTT
>TRBV19|TRBD2|TRBJ2-7|once
CASSRGLAGPLGEQYF
TGTGCCAGTAGTCGGGGACTAGCGGGACCTTTGGGAGAGCAGTACTTC
>TRBV7-8|.|TRBJ2-1|.
CATAGLAIGEEQFF
TGTGCCACCGCGGGACTCGCTATAGGGGAGGAGCAGTTCTTC
>TRBV28|.|TRBJ1-4|.
CASSGSPTNEKLFF
TGTGCCAGCAGCGGCAGTCCAACTAATGAAAAACTGTTTTTT
>TRBV7-9|.|TRBJ2-1|once
CASSLGYHYNEQFF
TGTGCCAGCAGCTTGGGATACCATTACAATGAGCAGTTCTTC
>TRBV5-1|TRBD1|TRBJ1-1|.
CASSSQGGTEAFF
TGCGCCAGCAGCTCCCAGGGGGGCACTGAAGCTTTCTTT
>TRBV3-1/TRBV3-2|.|TRBJ2-3|.
CASSFRGCTDTQYF
TGTGCCAGCAGCTTTCGGGGGTGCACAGATACGCAGTATTTT
>TRBV2|TRBD1|TRBJ1-4|.
CASGEPGQLNEKLFF
TGTGCCAGCGGGGAACCGGGACAGCTTAATGAAAAACTGTTTTTT
>TRBV5-1|TRBD1|TRBJ2-7|.
CASSSGQGFKEQYF
TGCGCCAGCAGCTCGGGACAGGGATTTAAAGAGCAGTACTTC
>TRBV11-2|TRBD1|TRBJ1-1|.
CASSPNRGTEAFF
TGTGCCAGCAGCCCGAACAGGGGCACTGAAGCTTTCTTT
>TRBV7-7|.|TRBJ2-3|.
CASSLAATSTDTQYF
TGTGCTAGCAGTCTAGCCGCGACTAGCACAGATACGCAGTATTTT
>TRBV19|TRBD1|TRBJ1-5|.
CASSILPGGGQGDQPQHF
TGTGCCAGTAGTATCCTCCCGGGCGGGGGACAGGGGGATCAGCCCCAGCATTTT
>TRBV27|.|TRBJ2-2|.
CASSLWQGGTGELFF
TGTGCCAGCAGTTTATGGCAGGGTGGGACCGGGGAGCTGTTTTTT
>TRBV9|TRBD1|TRBJ2-5|.
CASSPGTGGTQYF
TGTGCCAGCAGCCCCGGGACAGGGGGGACCCAGTACTTC
>TRBV7-9|.|TRBJ1-4|.
CATNGWDNEKLFF
TGTGCCACCAATGGATGGGATAATGAAAAACTGTTTTTT
>TRBV5-1|TRBD1|TRBJ2-3|.
CASSLDPGGQDTQYF
TGCGCCAGCAGCTTGGATCCAGGGGGCCAAGATACGCAGTATTTT
>TRBV12-3/TRBV12-4|.|TRBJ1-2|.
CASSLQGFYGYTF
TGTGCCAGCAGTTTACAGGGTTTCTATGGCTACACCTTC
>TRBV10-1|.|TRBJ2-1|.
CASSESSGSNNEQFF
TGCGCCAGCAGTGAGTCTAGCGGTTCTAACAATGAGCAGTTCTTC
>TRBV19|.|TRBJ1-2|.
CASSPLGTDFYGYTF
TGTGCCAGTAGCCCGCTCGGGACTGACTTCTATGGCTACACCTTC
>TRBV4-1|.|TRBJ1-2|.
CASSQDEGRNNGYTF
TGCGCCAGCAGCCAAGATGAGGGACGAAACAATGGCTACACCTTC
>TRBV30|TRBD1|TRBJ1-5|.
CAWSATSGQPHNQPQHF
TGTGCCTGGAGTGCGACCTCGGGACAGCCCCACAATCAGCCCCAGCATTTT
>TRBV15|TRBD1|TRBJ1-1|.
CATSRDPDRGAEAFF
TGTGCCACCAGCAGAGATCCCGACAGGGGGGCTGAAGCTTTCTTT
>TRBV19|.|TRBJ1-5|.
CALGAGEQPQHF
TGTGCCCTAGGGGCAGGCGAACAGCCCCAGCATTTT
>TRBV28|TRBD1|TRBJ1-1|.
CASSRTGGDLNTEAFF
TGTGCCAGCAGTCGGACAGGGGGAGACCTGAACACTGAAGCTTTCTTT
>TRBV2|TRBD1|TRBJ2-7|.
CASSGTAKREQYF
TGTGCCAGCTCCGGGACAGCGAAAAGGGAGCAGTACTTC
>TRBV19|.|TRBJ1-1|once
CASSVWNTEAFF
TGTGCCAGTAGTGTCTGGAACACTGAAGCTTTCTTT
>TRBV29-1|TRBD1|TRBJ2-5|few
CSVMGTAQETQYF
TGCAGCGTTATGGGGACAGCCCAAGAGACCCAGTACTTC
>TRBV3-1/TRBV3-2|.|TRBJ2-1|.
CASRRTGALSYNEQFF
TGTGCCAGCAGAAGAACTGGCGCTCTCTCCTACAATGAGCAGTTCTTC
>TRBV21-1|.|TRBJ2-5|.
CASSKNRTSGGVGETQYF
TGTGCCAGCAGCAAAAACCGGACTAGCGGGGGGGTCGGAGAGACCCAGTACTTC
>TRBV7-2|.|TRBJ1-6|.
CASSPRRGTSYSPLHF
TGTGCCAGCAGCCCCCGTAGGGGAACAAGTTACTCACCCCTCCACTTT
>TRBV7-9|.|TRBJ2-7|.
CASGVGQGGFYEQYF
TGTGCCAGCGGGGTCGGTCAGGGGGGGTTCTACGAGCAGTACTTC
>TRBV7-2|TRBD2|TRBJ2-5|.
CASSSRTSGQETQYF
TGTGCCAGCAGCTCCCGGACTAGCGGACAAGAGACCCAGTACTTC
>TRBV30|.|TRBJ1-5|.
CAWSAGLGGHQPQHF
TGTGCCTGGAGTGCTGGGTTAGGGGGGCATCAGCCCCAGCATTTT
>TRBV19|.|TRBJ1-1|.
CASSMTGSDTEAFF
TGTGCCAGTAGTATGACAGGATCCGACACTGAAGCTTTCTTT
>TRBV7-9|.|TRBJ2-7|.
CASSLAASEIYEQYF
TGTGCCAGCAGCCTTGCGGCTAGCGAGATTTACGAGCAGTACTTC
>TRBV10-1|.|TRBJ2-1|.
CASSGSREQFF
TGCGCCAGCAGTGGTAGCCGGGAGCAGTTCTTC
>TRBV5-5|.|TRBJ1-6|.
CASSLGQYNSPLHF
TGTGCCAGCAGCTTGGGACAGTATAATTCACCCCTCCACTTT
>TRBV11-3|TRBD2|TRBJ2-1|.
CASSSGTSGRDEQFF
TGTGCCAGCAGCTCCGGGACTAGCGGGAGAGATGAGCAGTTCTTC
>TRBV7-9|TRBD1|TRBJ1-1|.
CASSPGQGRTEAFF
TGTGCCAGCAGCCCCGGACAGGGTAGGACTGAAGCTTTCTTT
>TRBV18|.|TRBJ1-1|.
CASSPARMNTEAFF
TGTGCCAGCTCACCAGCAAGGATGAACACTGAAGCTTTCTTT
>TRBV25-1|.|TRBJ1-5|few
CASSPGNQPQHF
TGTGCCAGCAGCCCGGGCAATCAGCCCCAGCATTTT
>TRBV7-9|TRBD1|TRBJ2-7|.
CASSLAGTGEREQYF
TGTGCCAGCAGTTTAGCCGGGACAGGGGAGCGCGAGCAGTACTTC
>TRBV28|TRBD1|TRBJ2-7|.
CASSLTGGKGQYF
TGTGCCAGCAGTTTGACAGGGGGAAAAGGGCAGTACTTC
>TRBV3-1/TRBV3-2|.|TRBJ2-3|once
CASSQESGVGTDTQYF
TGTGCCAGCAGCCAAGAATCGGGAGTGGGTACAGATACGCAGTATTTT
>TRBV6-5|.|TRBJ1-2|.
CASSYGSGYGYTF
TGTGCCAGCAGTTACGGGTCGGGGTATGGCTACACCTTC
>TRBV25-1|.|TRBJ1-6|.
CASSRDLGNSPLHF
TGTGCCAGCAGTCGGGACCTTGGGAATTCACCCCTCCACTTT
>TRBV9|.|TRBJ2-1|once
CASSPHSGVSSYNEQFF
TGTGCCAGCAGCCCCCACTCAGGAGTGAGCTCCTACAATGAGCAGTTCTTC
>TRBV5-4|TRBD2|TRBJ2-7|.
CASSQGLAGAGVEQYF
TGTGCCAGCAGCCAGGGACTAGCGGGAGCGGGGGTCGAGCAGTACTTC
>TRBV30|TRBD1|TRBJ1-5|.
CAWGTVGQPQHF
TGTGCCTGGGGGACAGTCGGGCAGCCCCAGCATTTT
>TRBV6-5|.|TRBJ1-5|.
CASRRGSDQPQHF
TGTGCCAGCAGAAGGGGGTCCGATCAGCCCCAGCATTTT
>TRBV5-1|TRBD1|TRBJ2-3|.
CASSRNDRGNGDTQYF
TGCGCCAGCAGCAGAAATGACAGGGGCAATGGAGATACGCAGTATTTT
>TRBV28|.|TRBJ2-7|.
CASTLGGSTYEQYF
TGTGCCAGCACCCTGGGGGGAAGTACCTACGAGCAGTACTTC